The 18 T cell receptor beta chains below all came from one sample that was sequenced in a study of T cells in Graves' hyperthyroidism and ophthalmopathy. Using RNA transcripts as the source, TCR beta CDR3 regions were amplified. An initial round of RT-PCR targeting the TCR CDR3 relied on the HTBI primer set. TCRdb reanalysed the multiplex PCR reads using MiXCR and keeps one entry per CDR3 protein. The table has approximately 430,000 distinct CDR3 sequences, about 15% seen once. The material sequenced was blood. Source of these receptors: a man younger than 35 with Graves' ophthalmopathy.

This clonotype has a count of ten or more. The chain carries TRBV7-2 and TRBJ2-7, with D perhaps TRBD2 (5 bases). The V and J ends lost 5 bases and 6 bases respectively, with 14 bases between them. This CDR3 has 13 amino acids. CDR1 SGHTA and CDR2 FQGNSA come from the germline V gene. The CDR3 here is CASSPDFSAEQYF. The DNA of the CDR3 is TGTGCCAGCAGCCCGGACTTCTCCGCCGAGCAGTACTTC.

This clonotype has ten or more counts. The chain recombines TRBV20-1 with TRBJ2-3, with D perhaps TRBD1 (6 bases). The germline V gene encodes CDR1 DFQATT and CDR2 SNEGSKA (reference sequence). Trimming pared 3 bases from V and 7 bases from J, leaving 20 bases between. The CDR3 is 15 amino acids. This CDR3 reads CSARVSGQMWYTQYF. The DNA of the CDR3 is TGCAGTGCTAGGGTATCAGGACAGATGTGGTATACGCAGTATTTT.

This clonotype turned up a few times. This chain connects TRBV7-6 to TRBJ2-3, with D unresolved. The CDR3 contains 16 residues. Per the germline V gene, CDR1 is SGHVS and CDR2 is FNYEAQ. V shed 4 bases and J shed 2 bases, with 16 bases lying between them. The CDR3 DNA reads TGTGCCAGCAGCTCCCCCAGTGGGGTCGTCACAGATACGCAGTATTTT. This codes for CASSSPSGVVTDTQYF.

There are a few counts of this clonotype. The chain uses TRBV7-2 and TRBJ1-6; perhaps TRBD1 as D (6 bases). Deletions cut 1 base from V and 7 bases from J, with 11 bases between. This CDR3 has 15 residues. Looked up from germline, CDR1 is SGHTA and CDR2 is FQGNSA. CDR3 coding DNA: TGTGCCAGCAGCTTAGAGGGGGGTTGGAATTCACCCCTCCACTTT. Amino acids: CASSLEGGWNSPLHF.

In its sample, this clonotype was seen many times. The chain joins TRBV30 to TRBJ1-1; D is undetermined. Germline CDR1 and CDR2: GTSNPN and SVGIG (reference sequence). This CDR3 spans 14 amino acids. Deletions cut 0 bases from V and 3 bases from J, with 11 bases between. CDR3 bases: TGTGCCTGGAGTGTCTCTAGAGGTGACACTGAAGCTTTCTTT. As protein: CAWSVSRGDTEAFF.

This clonotype was recorded many times. The rearrangement uses TRBV5-1 and TRBJ1-2; 8 bases fit TRBD1. This CDR3 region has 15 residues. From germline, CDR1 is SGHRS and CDR2 YFSETQ. V gave up 1 base and J gave up 1 base; unmatched junction bases: 3. The CDR3 DNA sequence: TGCGCCAGCAGCTTGACGGGGACAGGTAACTATGGCTACACCTTC. Translating it yields CASSLTGTGNYGYTF.

As to this clonotype: A much larger clone sits a single nucleotide away, making a read error possible. The rearrangement uses TRBV6-2 or TRBV6-3 and TRBJ2-7; 8 nucleotides line up with TRBD1. The better agreement between TRBJ2-1 and the DNA end casts doubt on the J call. Germline CDR1 reads MNHEY; CDR2 reads SVGEGT. The CDR3 length is 15 residues. In nucleotides, the CDR3 is TGTGCCAGCAGTTACGCGGACAGGGCGGGCTACGAGCAGTTCTTC. Translation gives CASSYADRAGYEQFF.

Many counts were recorded for this clonotype. The chain recombines TRBV11-1 with TRBJ2-7; 7 nucleotides match TRBD2. Germline V gives CDR1 SGHAT, CDR2 FQDESV (reference sequence). Trimming cost V 3 bases and J 3 bases; bases outside gene matches: 5. This CDR3 has 14 residues. In DNA form, the CDR3 reads TGTGCCAGCAGCTTTGGGGGGGTGATCTACGAGCAGTACTTC. It codes for CASSFGGVIYEQYF.

This clonotype was counted only a few times. The chain employs TRBV19 and TRBJ2-1; D gene ambiguous. The V gene's germline CDR1 is LNHDA and CDR2 SQIVND (reference sequence). V lost 3 bases, J lost 4 bases, and 10 bases lay in between. The CDR3 runs to 14 residues. CDR3 nucleotides: TGTGCCAGTAGTATCCCTACCGTGTACAATGAGCAGTTCTTC. Protein: CASSIPTVYNEQFF.

The V and J genes are TRBV9 and TRBJ2-2, with a weak D call TRBD2 (7 bases). Germline CDR1 and CDR2: SGDLS and YYNGEE. The CDR3 runs to 15 residues. Trimming removed 0 bases at V and 6 bases at J, with 12 bases between. The CDR3 reads CASSVGGGASGELFF. In DNA, the CDR3 is TGTGCCAGCAGCGTAGGTGGGGGGGCTTCCGGGGAGCTGTTTTTT.

This rearrangement joins TRBV6-9 to TRBJ2-1; 8 nucleotides agree with TRBD2. V was clipped by 0 bases and J by 7 bases; unmatched bases: 5. This CDR3 comprises 15 residues. The germline CDR1 and CDR2 sequences are MNHGY and SVAAGI. Here the CDR3 DNA reads TGTGCCAGCAGTTATTCCGGGAGGGCCGAAAATGAGCAGTTCTTC. It encodes CASSYSGRAENEQFF.

This clonotype was detected ten times or more. This chain joins TRBV5-6 and TRBJ1-5, with 7 positions matching TRBD1. Germline V CDR1 and CDR2: SGHDT, YYEEEE. V gave up 2 bases and J gave up 2 bases; unmatched junction bases: 4. CDR3 length: 15 residues. The CDR3 loop reads CASSFSGTGNQPQHF. CDR3 bases: TGTGCCAGCAGCTTTTCCGGGACAGGCAATCAGCCCCAGCATTTT. The whole variable domain, remainder taken from reference TRBV5-6 and TRBJ1-5, is DAGVTQSPTHLIKTRGQQVTLRCSPKSGHDTVSWYQQALGQGPQFIFQYYEEEERQRGNFPDRFSGHQFPNYSSELNVNALLLGDSALYLCASSFSGTGNQPQHFGDGTRLSIL.

The genes are TRBV28 and TRBJ2-1; the match to TRBD2 covers 9 bases. V lost 5 bases and J lost 8; bases outside the gene matches: 4. This CDR3 comprises 13 residues. Germline V gives CDR1 MDHEN, CDR2 SYDVKM. The CDR3 DNA reads as TGTGCCAGCAGTCTAGGGACTAGCTATGAGCAGTTCTTC. Protein: CASSLGTSYEQFF.

There are many counts of this clonotype. CDR3 nucleotides: TGTGCCAGCAGCCAAATGGGCGGGAACACTGAAGCTTTCTTT. Its protein product is CASSQMGGNTEAFF. The chain has TRBV3-1 and TRBJ1-1; D ambiguous. CDR3 length equals 14 residues. V dropped 2 bases and J dropped 1 base, with 8 bases sitting between them. CDR1 LGHDT and CDR2 YNNKEL come from the germline V gene (reference sequence).

This clonotype was seen many times. V is TRBV7-9 and J is TRBJ2-1, with 10 bases aligning to TRBD1. From germline, CDR1 is SEHNR and CDR2 FQNEAQ (reference sequence). The CDR3 spans 13 residues. Trimming removed 11 bases from V and 8 bases from J; junction bases left unmatched: 9. Written as DNA, the CDR3 is TGTGCCGTGAGACAGGGGGCAAACGATGAGCAGTTCTTC. Encoded protein: CAVRQGANDEQFF.

This clonotype was detected many times. The chain joins TRBV4-1 to TRBJ2-1; D gene uncertain. Between the trimmed V and J ends, which lost 8 bases and 3 bases, there was a span of 14 bases. This CDR3 spans 14 amino acids. Germline loops: CDR1 MGHRA, CDR2 YSYEKL. The CDR3 DNA reads TGCGCCAGCCTTGGTGGCCCCAACTACAATGAGCAGTTCTTC. Translation gives CASLGGPNYNEQFF.

J is TRBJ2-3 and V is TRBV20-1, with TRBD1 as a possible D gene (6 bases). CDR3 size: 13 residues. Trimming removed 6 bases at V and 0 bases at J, with 10 bases between. The germline V gene has CDR1 DFQATT and CDR2 SNEGSKA (reference sequence). The CDR3 DNA reads as TGCAGTGCACCTACAGGGAGCACAGATACGCAGTATTTT. Protein: CSAPTGSTDTQYF.

This clonotype has just one count. This chain uses TRBV20-1 with TRBJ2-3; D is uncertain. The CDR3 consists of 14 residues. V gave up 1 base and J gave up 0 bases, with 8 bases separating them. Per germline, CDR1 DFQATT and CDR2 SNEGSKA (reference sequence). For the CDR3, the DNA is TGCAGTGCTAGAGCCAGGCCAAGCACAGATACGCAGTATTTT. Amino acids: CSARARPSTDTQYF.